This T cell receptor (beta chain) appears in the sequencing data of a study of blood T cells in healthy people across ages. In germline, CDR1 is SQVTM, CDR2 ANQGSEA. Trimming removed 4 bases from V and 1 base from J, with 15 bases in between. The CDR3 runs to 15 residues. Primed by a sample-barcoded 5' primer and a J-beta primer mix, a second PCR proceeded for 7 to 11 cycles. TCRdb redid the calling of the 5' RACE reads with MiXCR, one entry per CDR3 protein. The sample comprises about 640,000 distinct CDR3 sequences, roughly 53% of which are singletons, and over 35% rests with the top ten. Source material: blood. The chain has TRBV29-1 and TRBJ2-3, with D maybe TRBD2 (6 bases). The sequence derives from a man in his fifties or sixties in good health. The CDR3 loop is CSVVSAGPGTDTQYF. The CDR3, as DNA: TGCAGCGTTGTCAGCGCGGGGCCTGGCACAGATACGCAGTATTTT.